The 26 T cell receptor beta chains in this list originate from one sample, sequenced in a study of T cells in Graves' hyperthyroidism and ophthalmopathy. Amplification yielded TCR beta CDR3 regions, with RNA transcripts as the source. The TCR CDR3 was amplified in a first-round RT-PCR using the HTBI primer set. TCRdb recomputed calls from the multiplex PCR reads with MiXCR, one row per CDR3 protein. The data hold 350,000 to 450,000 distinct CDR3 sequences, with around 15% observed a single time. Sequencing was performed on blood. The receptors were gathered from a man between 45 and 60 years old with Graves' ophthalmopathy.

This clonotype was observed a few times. This chain's CDR3 is CSARSRTAYQETQYF. CDR3 nucleotide sequence: TGCAGTGCTAGATCCAGGACAGCGTACCAAGAGACCCAGTACTTC. The chain links TRBV20-1 to TRBJ2-5; a weak D match, TRBD1 (6 bases). Trimming pared 2 bases from V and 0 bases from J, leaving 13 bases between. CDR1 and CDR2 (germline): DFQATT, SNEGSKA (reference sequence). The length of the CDR3 is 15 residues.

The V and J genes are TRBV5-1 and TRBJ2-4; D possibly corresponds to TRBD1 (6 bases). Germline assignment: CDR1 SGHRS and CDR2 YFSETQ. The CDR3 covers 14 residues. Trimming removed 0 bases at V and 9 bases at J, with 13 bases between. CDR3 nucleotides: TGCGCCAGCAGCTTGGAGGCAGGGGTTAGCATTCAGTACTTC. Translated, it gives CASSLEAGVSIQYF.

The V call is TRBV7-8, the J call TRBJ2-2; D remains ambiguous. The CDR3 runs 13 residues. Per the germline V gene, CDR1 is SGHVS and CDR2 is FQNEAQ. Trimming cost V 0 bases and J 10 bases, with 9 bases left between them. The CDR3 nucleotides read TGTGCCAGCAGCTTAGCGCCCGAGGCGGAGCTGTTTTTT. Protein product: CASSLAPEAELFF.

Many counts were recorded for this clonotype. The chain's CDR3 is CVFRGLNTEAFF. CDR3 nucleotide sequence: TGCGTATTCAGGGGGCTGAACACTGAAGCTTTCTTT. The rearrangement joins TRBV20-1 to TRBJ1-1, with 8 nucleotides matching TRBD1. Germline CDR1 DFQATT, CDR2 SNEGSKA (reference sequence). The length of the CDR3 is 12 residues.

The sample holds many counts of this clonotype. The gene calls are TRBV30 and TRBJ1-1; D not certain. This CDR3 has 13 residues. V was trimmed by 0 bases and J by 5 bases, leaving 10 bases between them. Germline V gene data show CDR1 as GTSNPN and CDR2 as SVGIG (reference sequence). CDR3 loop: CAWSVGGRTEAFF. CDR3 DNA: TGTGCCTGGAGTGTCGGCGGGAGGACTGAAGCTTTCTTT.

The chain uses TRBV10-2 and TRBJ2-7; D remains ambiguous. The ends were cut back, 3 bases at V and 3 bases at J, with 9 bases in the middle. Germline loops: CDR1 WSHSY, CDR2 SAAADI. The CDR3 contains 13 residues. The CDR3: CASSEGYGYEQYF. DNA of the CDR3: TGCGCCAGCAGTGAAGGCTATGGCTACGAGCAGTACTTC.

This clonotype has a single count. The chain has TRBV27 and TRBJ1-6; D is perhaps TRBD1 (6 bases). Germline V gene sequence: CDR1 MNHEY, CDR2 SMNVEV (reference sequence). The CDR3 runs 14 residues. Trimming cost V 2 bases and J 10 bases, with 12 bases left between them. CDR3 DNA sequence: TGTGCCAGCAGTTTACTCGGGGGGCCCTCACCCCTCCACTTT. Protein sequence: CASSLLGGPSPLHF.

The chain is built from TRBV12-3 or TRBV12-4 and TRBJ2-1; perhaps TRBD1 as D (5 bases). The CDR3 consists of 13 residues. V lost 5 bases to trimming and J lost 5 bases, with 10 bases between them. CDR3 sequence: CASSQGSDNEQFF. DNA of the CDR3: TGTGCCAGCAGTCAGGGATCTGACAATGAGCAGTTCTTC.

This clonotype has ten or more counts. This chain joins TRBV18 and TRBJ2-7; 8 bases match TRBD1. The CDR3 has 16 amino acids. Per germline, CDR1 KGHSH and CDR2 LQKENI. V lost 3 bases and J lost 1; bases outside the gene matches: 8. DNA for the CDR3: TGTGCCAGCTCACCGACAGGACAGGGAGCATCCTACGAGCAGTACTTC. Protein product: CASSPTGQGASYEQYF.

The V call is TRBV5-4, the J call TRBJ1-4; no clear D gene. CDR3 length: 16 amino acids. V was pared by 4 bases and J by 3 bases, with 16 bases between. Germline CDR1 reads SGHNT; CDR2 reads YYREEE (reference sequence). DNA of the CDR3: TGTGCCAGCAGCCCACGGTCCGTGGGCTCTAATGAAAAACTGTTTTTT. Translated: CASSPRSVGSNEKLFF.

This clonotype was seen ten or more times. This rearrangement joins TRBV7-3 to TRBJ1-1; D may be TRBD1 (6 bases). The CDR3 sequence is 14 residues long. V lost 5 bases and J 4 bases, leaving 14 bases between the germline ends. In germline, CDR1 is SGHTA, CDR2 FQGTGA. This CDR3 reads CASSGDRTATEAFF. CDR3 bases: TGTGCCAGCAGCGGCGACAGGACGGCCACTGAAGCTTTCTTT.

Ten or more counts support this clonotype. CDR3 nucleotide sequence: TGCGCCAGCAGTCACGGCAGCGTCAAGGAGCAGTACTTC. Translated: CASSHGSVKEQYF. V is TRBV5-1 and J is TRBJ2-7; no definite D call. The ends were cut back, 5 bases at V and 7 bases at J, with 16 bases in the middle. There are 13 residues in the CDR3. Germline V gene sequence: CDR1 SGHRS, CDR2 YFSETQ.

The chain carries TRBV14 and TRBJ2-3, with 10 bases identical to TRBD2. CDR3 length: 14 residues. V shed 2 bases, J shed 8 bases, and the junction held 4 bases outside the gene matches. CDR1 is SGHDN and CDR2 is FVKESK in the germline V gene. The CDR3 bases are TGTGCCAGCAGCCAATTCTTAGCGGGAGGTACGCAGTATTTT. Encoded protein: CASSQFLAGGTQYF.

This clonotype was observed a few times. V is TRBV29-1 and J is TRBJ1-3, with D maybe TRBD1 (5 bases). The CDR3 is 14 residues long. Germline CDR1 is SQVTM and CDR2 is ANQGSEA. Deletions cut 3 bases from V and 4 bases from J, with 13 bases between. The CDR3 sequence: CSVDTGPRGNTIYF. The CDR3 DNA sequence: TGCAGCGTTGATACAGGACCAAGAGGAAACACCATATATTTT.

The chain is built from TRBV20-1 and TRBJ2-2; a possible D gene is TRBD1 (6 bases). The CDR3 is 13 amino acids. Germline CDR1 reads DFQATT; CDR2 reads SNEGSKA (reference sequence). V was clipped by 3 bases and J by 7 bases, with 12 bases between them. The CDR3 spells CSASQGLSGELFF. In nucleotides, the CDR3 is TGCAGTGCTAGTCAGGGGCTTAGCGGGGAGCTGTTTTTT.

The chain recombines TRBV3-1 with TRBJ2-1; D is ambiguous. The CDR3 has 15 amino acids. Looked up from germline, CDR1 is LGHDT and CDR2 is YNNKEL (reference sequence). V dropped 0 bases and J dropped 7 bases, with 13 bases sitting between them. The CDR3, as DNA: TGTGCCAGCAGCCAAGATATCGCCCCCGTGAATGAGCAGTTCTTC. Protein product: CASSQDIAPVNEQFF.

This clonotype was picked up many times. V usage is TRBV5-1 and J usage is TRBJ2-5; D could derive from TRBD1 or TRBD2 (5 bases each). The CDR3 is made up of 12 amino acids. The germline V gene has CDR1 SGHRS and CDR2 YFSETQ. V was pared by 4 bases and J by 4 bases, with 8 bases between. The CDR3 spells CASSGGRETQYF. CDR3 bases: TGCGCCAGCAGCGGGGGTCGAGAGACCCAGTACTTC.

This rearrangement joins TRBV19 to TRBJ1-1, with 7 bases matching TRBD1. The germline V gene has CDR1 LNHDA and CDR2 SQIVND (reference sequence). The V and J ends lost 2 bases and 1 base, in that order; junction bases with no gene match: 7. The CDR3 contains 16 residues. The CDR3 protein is CASSISGGLQNTEAFF. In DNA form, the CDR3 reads TGTGCCAGTAGTATATCAGGGGGGCTCCAGAACACTGAAGCTTTCTTT.

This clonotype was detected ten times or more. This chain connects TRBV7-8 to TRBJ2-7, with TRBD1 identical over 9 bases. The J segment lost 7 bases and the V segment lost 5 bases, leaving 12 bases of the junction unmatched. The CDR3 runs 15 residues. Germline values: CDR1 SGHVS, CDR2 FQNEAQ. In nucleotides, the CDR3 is TGTGCCAGCAGCCGCGATGGGACAGGGTCGGGGGAGCAGTACTTC. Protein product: CASSRDGTGSGEQYF.

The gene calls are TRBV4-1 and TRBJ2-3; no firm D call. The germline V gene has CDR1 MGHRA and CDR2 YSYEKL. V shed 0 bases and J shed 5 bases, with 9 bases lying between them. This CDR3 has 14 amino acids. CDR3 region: CASSQDIRQDTQYF. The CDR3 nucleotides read TGCGCCAGCAGCCAAGATATCCGGCAAGATACGCAGTATTTT.

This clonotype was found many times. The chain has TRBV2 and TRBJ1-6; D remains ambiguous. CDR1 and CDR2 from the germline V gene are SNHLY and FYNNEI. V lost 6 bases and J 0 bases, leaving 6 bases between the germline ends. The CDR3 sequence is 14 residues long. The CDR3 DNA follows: TGTGCCAGCAGCGCAAGCTCCTATAATTCACCCCTCCACTTT. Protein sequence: CASSASSYNSPLHF.

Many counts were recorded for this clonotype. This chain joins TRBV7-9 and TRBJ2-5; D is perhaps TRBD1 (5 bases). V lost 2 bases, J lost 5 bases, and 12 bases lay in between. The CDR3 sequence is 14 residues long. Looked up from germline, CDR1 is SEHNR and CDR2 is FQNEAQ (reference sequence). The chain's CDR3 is CASSLSAGLETQYF. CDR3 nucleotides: TGTGCCAGCAGCTTATCGGCAGGGCTGGAGACCCAGTACTTC.

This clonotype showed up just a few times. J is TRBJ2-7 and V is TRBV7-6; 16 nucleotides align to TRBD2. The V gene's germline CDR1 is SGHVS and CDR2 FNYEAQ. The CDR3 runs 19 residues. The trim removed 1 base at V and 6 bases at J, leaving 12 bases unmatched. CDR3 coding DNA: TGTGCCAGCAGCTTAGAAGATTCTGTGGGACTAGCGGGAGGGAGCGAGCAGTACTTC. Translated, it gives CASSLEDSVGLAGGSEQYF.

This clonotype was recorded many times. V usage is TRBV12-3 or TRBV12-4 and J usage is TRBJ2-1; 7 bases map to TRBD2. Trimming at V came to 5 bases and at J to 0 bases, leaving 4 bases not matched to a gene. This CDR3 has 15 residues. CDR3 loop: CASSQRGRSYNEQFF. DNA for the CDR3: TGTGCCAGCAGTCAGCGGGGCCGCTCCTACAATGAGCAGTTCTTC.

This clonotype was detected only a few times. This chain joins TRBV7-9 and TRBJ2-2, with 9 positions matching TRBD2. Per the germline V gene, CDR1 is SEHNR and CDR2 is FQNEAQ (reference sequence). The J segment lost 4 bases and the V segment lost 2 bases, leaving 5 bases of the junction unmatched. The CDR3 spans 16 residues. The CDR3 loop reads CASSLSWREGTGELFF. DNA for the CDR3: TGTGCCAGCAGCTTATCTTGGCGGGAGGGCACCGGGGAGCTGTTTTTT.

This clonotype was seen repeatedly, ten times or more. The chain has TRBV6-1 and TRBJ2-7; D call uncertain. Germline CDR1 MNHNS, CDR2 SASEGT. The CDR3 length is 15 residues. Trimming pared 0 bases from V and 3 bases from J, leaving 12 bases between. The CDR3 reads CASSEAPSRIYEQYF. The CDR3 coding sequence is TGTGCCAGCAGTGAAGCGCCGTCACGGATCTACGAGCAGTACTTC.